Listed here are 11 T cell receptor beta chains from one sample, sequenced in a study of T cell responses to AZD1222 COVID-19 vaccine. Clones were sequenced by immunoSEQ multiplex PCR, and TCRdb holds only the in-frame ones, with some missing. The sample shows roughly 200,000 clones, around 92% of them seen only once. The material was peripheral blood, obtained on day 0 of AZD1222 vaccination. Receptors originate from an adult in good health.

This sequence joins TRBV13 and TRBJ2-7; 7 bases align to TRBD1. The CDR3 length is 15 residues. Germline CDR1 reads PRHDT; CDR2 reads FYEKMQ (reference sequence). V lost 5 bases and J lost 0; bases outside the gene matches: 7. CDR3 coding DNA: TGTGCCAGCAGCCGGTCGGACAGGTTCTCCTACGAGCAGTACTTC. Amino acid sequence: CASSRSDRFSYEQYF.

V is TRBV2 and J is TRBJ1-5; TRBD1 aligns across 7 bases. The CDR3 length is 16 residues. Germline values: CDR1 SNHLY, CDR2 FYNNEI. J was trimmed by 3 bases and V by 5 bases; bases with no gene match: 10. CDR3: CASSQTGQSDNQPQHF. CDR3 in DNA: TGTGCCAGCAGTCAGACAGGGCAATCGGACAATCAGCCCCAGCATTTT.

Only a few counts were recorded for this clone. V is TRBV12-5 and J is TRBJ1-2; D remains unclear. Germline V gives CDR1 LGHNT, CDR2 FRNRAP. V lost 5 bases and J 7 bases, leaving 14 bases between the germline ends. The CDR3 runs 13 residues. For the CDR3, the DNA is TGTGCTAGTGGTCCCCTGGTCGAGGGTGGCTACACCTTC. Amino acids: CASGPLVEGGYTF.

V usage is TRBV6-2 or TRBV6-3 and J usage is TRBJ2-7, with 9 bases matching TRBD1. The CDR3 has 14 residues. J lost 5 bases, V lost 6 bases, and 8 bases had no gene match. Germline lookup yields CDR1 MNHEY and CDR2 SVGEGT. CDR3 loop: CASSRGTGSHEQYF. The CDR3 nucleotides read TGTGCCAGCAGCCGTGGGACAGGGAGCCACGAGCAGTACTTC.

The rearrangement links TRBV29-1 to TRBJ2-7; D is perhaps TRBD1 or TRBD2 (5 bases each). Trimming shortened V by 7 bases and J by 5 bases, and 15 bases separated the two germline ends. Germline V gives CDR1 SQVTM, CDR2 ANQGSEA. The CDR3 totals 12 residues. For the CDR3, the DNA is TGCAGCGGATGGACCGGGGCCCACGAGCAGTACTTC. This codes for CSGWTGAHEQYF.

The chain carries TRBV19 and TRBJ1-5; 9 bases agree with TRBD1. CDR1 LNHDA and CDR2 SQIVND come from the germline V gene (reference sequence). V shed 5 bases and J 2 bases; nucleotides not matched to a gene: 4. This CDR3 is built from 15 residues. CDR3 DNA sequence: TGTGCCAGTAGTGCCAGACAGGGGGGCAATCAGCCCCAGCATTTT. Amino acid sequence: CASSARQGGNQPQHF.

This clone was observed a single time. The rearrangement uses TRBV4-3 and TRBJ2-5; 7 nucleotides line up with TRBD1. Losses at the gene ends were 0 bases for V and 7 bases for J; bases not matched to a gene: 8. The CDR3 extends over 15 amino acids. Germline lookup yields CDR1 LGHNA and CDR2 YSLEER. The CDR3 DNA reads TGCGCCAGCAGCCAAGAGAAAGGGGGCGTGGGGACCCAGTACTTC. Translated: CASSQEKGGVGTQYF.

V gene TRBV2 combines with J gene TRBJ1-6; 10 nucleotides agree with TRBD1. The ends lost 6 bases at V and 10 bases at J; junction bases unmatched: 9. Germline V gives CDR1 SNHLY, CDR2 FYNNEI. The CDR3 runs 15 residues. The CDR3 DNA reads TGTGCCAGCAGCCCGGGACAGGGGAACGGCTCACCCCTCCACTTT. This sequence encodes CASSPGQGNGSPLHF.

The genes are TRBV4-1 and TRBJ2-6, with D perhaps given as TRBD1 or TRBD2 (5 bases each). CDR1 is MGHRA and CDR2 is YSYEKL in the germline V gene. The CDR3 is 18 amino acids. V dropped 0 bases and J dropped 0 bases, with 12 bases sitting between them. The chain's CDR3 is CASSQEGDPYSGANVLTF. The CDR3 DNA sequence: TGCGCCAGCAGCCAAGAGGGGGACCCCTACTCTGGGGCCAACGTCCTGACTTTC.

This chain joins TRBV6-6 and TRBJ1-3; D gene ambiguous. Germline V gene sequence: CDR1 MNHNY, CDR2 SVGAGI (reference sequence). V shed 0 bases and J shed 3 bases, with 0 bases lying between them. This CDR3 has 12 amino acids. The CDR3 region has the DNA TGTGCCAGCAGTTACTCTGGAAACACCATATATTTT. This gives the protein CASSYSGNTIYF.

This clone has a single count. This specimen includes other DNA sequences encoding the same CDR3. The chain carries TRBV12-3 or TRBV12-4 and TRBJ1-1; 7 bases match TRBD1. V dropped 6 bases and J dropped 7; count of bases not matched to a gene: 5. CDR3 length: 12 amino acids. CDR3 DNA sequence: TGTGCCAGCAGCAGGGGGGGCTATGAAGCTTTCTTT. Translating gives CASSRGGYEAFF.